The 27 T cell receptor beta chains below come from one sample, sequenced in a study of beta chain features in type 1 diabetes. Expressed TCRB transcripts were sequenced because the isolated RNA had all been reverse transcribed beforehand. Only in-frame clones appear in the TCRdb table, and some are missing; sequencing was by immunoSEQ multiplex PCR. The sample includes just over 600,000 clones, about 14% seen only once; the top ten take roughly 0.098%. Sequences were obtained from naive CD4+ T cells from blood. These receptors were collected from a man aged 18-30 years in good health.

The chain links TRBV9 to TRBJ1-1, with TRBD1 as a possible D gene (6 bases). This CDR3 region has 13 residues. Germline CDR1 is SGDLS and CDR2 is YYNGEE. V was clipped by 3 bases and J by 4 bases, with 10 bases between them. CDR3 sequence (DNA): TGTGCCAGCAGCGAACAGGGCGGCACTGAAGCTTTCTTT. Translation: CASSEQGGTEAFF.

The chain couples TRBV5-4 to TRBJ1-2; TRBD1 might be the D (6 bases). V shed 3 bases and J shed 1 base, with 10 bases lying between them. CDR3 length: 14 amino acids. The germline CDR1 and CDR2 sequences are SGHNT and YYREEE (reference sequence). CDR3: CASSWGRSNYGYTF. The DNA for the CDR3 is TGTGCCAGCAGCTGGGGGCGAAGTAACTATGGCTACACCTTC.

The chain recombines TRBV7-9 with TRBJ1-5; perhaps TRBD1 as D (5 bases). CDR3 length: 13 residues. With 1 base removed from V and 14 bases from J, the gap between germline ends came to 15 bases. From germline, CDR1 is SEHNR and CDR2 FQNEAQ (reference sequence). CDR3 bases: TGTGCCAGCAGCTTAGAGGTAACCGGGACGAAGCATTTT. Its protein product is CASSLEVTGTKHF.

The rearrangement joins TRBV9 to TRBJ2-1; possibly TRBD1 or TRBD2 for D (5 bases each). The CDR3 extends over 15 amino acids. Trimming stripped 3 bases from V and 9 bases from J, with 19 bases between. Germline lookup yields CDR1 SGDLS and CDR2 YYNGEE. CDR3 region: CASSAGYGAMGEQFF. The CDR3 DNA is TGTGCCAGCAGCGCCGGATACGGGGCTATGGGTGAGCAGTTCTTC. Looking up the rest from reference TRBV9 and TRBJ2-1 gives the full variable domain: DSGVTQTPKHLITATGQRVTLRCSPRSGDLSVYWYQQSLDQGLQFLIQYYNGEERAKGNILERFSAQQFPDLHSELNLSSLELGDSALYFCASSAGYGAMGEQFFGPGTRLTVL.

The CDR3 nucleotides read TGTGCCAGCAGCCCAGCGGGACTAGCGTGGTTAGATACGCAGTATTTT. Translation gives CASSPAGLAWLDTQYF. The chain joins TRBV9 to TRBJ2-3; 10 nucleotides align to TRBD2. This CDR3 contains 16 residues. CDR1 and CDR2 from the germline V gene are SGDLS and YYNGEE. V was pared by 4 bases and J by 5 bases, with 10 bases of the junction left unmatched. The full variable domain, with the rest looked up from reference TRBV9 and TRBJ2-3, is DSGVTQTPKHLITATGQRVTLRCSPRSGDLSVYWYQQSLDQGLQFLIQYYNGEERAKGNILERFSAQQFPDLHSELNLSSLELGDSALYFCASSPAGLAWLDTQYFGPGTRLTVL.

This clone was counted between two and nine times. The chain carries TRBV7-9 and TRBJ1-5, with D perhaps TRBD1 (5 bases). Germline assignment: CDR1 SEHNR and CDR2 FQNEAQ (reference sequence). The CDR3 extends over 15 amino acids. Trimming shortened V by 5 bases and J by 4 bases, and 15 bases separated the two germline ends. The CDR3 coding sequence is TGTGCCAGCAGCCAAACTGGGGCAGGGAATCAGCCCCAGCATTTT. This sequence encodes CASSQTGAGNQPQHF. The full variable domain, rest sourced from reference TRBV7-9 and TRBJ1-5, is DTGVSQNPRHKITKRGQNVTFRCDPISEHNRLYWYRQTLGQGPEFLTYFQNEAQLEKSRLLSDRFSAERPKGSFSTLEIQRTEQGDSAMYLCASSQTGAGNQPQHFGDGTRLSIL.

The chain employs TRBV6-1 and TRBJ2-2; 7 nucleotides agree with TRBD1. This CDR3 has 14 amino acids. With V trimmed by 9 bases and J by 5 bases, 9 bases remained unmatched. CDR1 and CDR2 from the germline V gene are MNHNS and SASEGT. The CDR3 DNA sequence: TGTGCCAGTACCGGGACAGAGTGGACCGGGGAGCTGTTTTTT. This codes for CASTGTEWTGELFF.

This clone has only a few counts. The chain uses TRBV27 and TRBJ1-5, with D possibly matching TRBD1 (6 bases). The germline V gene has CDR1 MNHEY and CDR2 SMNVEV (reference sequence). V dropped 5 bases and J dropped 0 bases, with 11 bases sitting between them. The CDR3 loop spans 15 amino acids. The CDR3 bases are TGTGCCAGCAGTGCAGAGGGGGTTAGCAATCAGCCCCAGCATTTT. Translated, it gives CASSAEGVSNQPQHF.

In its sample, this clone was seen a few times. The chain employs TRBV7-9 and TRBJ2-7; no clear D. Germline CDR1 is SEHNR and CDR2 is FQNEAQ (reference sequence). V was cut by 1 base and J by 5 bases, with 12 bases left in between. The CDR3 is 14 amino acids. Here the CDR3 reads CASSLVVGLNEQYF. Here the CDR3 DNA reads TGTGCCAGCAGCTTAGTTGTAGGGTTAAACGAGCAGTACTTC.

This rearrangement joins TRBV9 to TRBJ2-5, with D hard to call. The CDR3 loop spans 15 amino acids. With 4 bases removed from V and 5 bases from J, the gap between germline ends came to 18 bases. Per the germline V gene, CDR1 is SGDLS and CDR2 is YYNGEE. This CDR3 reads CASSPEGPSRETQYF. In DNA, the CDR3 is TGTGCCAGCAGCCCTGAAGGCCCCTCGAGGGAGACCCAGTACTTC.

The CDR3 spells CASSPTLNQPQHF. The CDR3 bases are TGTGCCAGCAGTCCGACACTCAATCAGCCCCAGCATTTT. This chain connects TRBV4-2 to TRBJ1-5; D gene ambiguous. V was shortened by 6 bases and J by 3 bases, with 9 bases between the two germline ends. Germline assignment: CDR1 LGHNA and CDR2 YNFKEQ. CDR3 length: 13 amino acids.

This clone was detected only a few times. V and J are TRBV27 and TRBJ1-2, with D possibly matching TRBD1 (5 bases). The CDR3 is 13 residues long. The germline CDR1 and CDR2 sequences are MNHEY and SMNVEV (reference sequence). V lost 3 bases, J lost 7 bases, and 12 bases lay in between. This CDR3 reads CASSLEGRGGYTF. CDR3 sequence (DNA): TGTGCCAGCAGTTTGGAGGGACGGGGTGGCTACACCTTC.

The chain has TRBV5-4 and TRBJ1-2; 7 bases line up with TRBD1. This CDR3 contains 14 residues. Germline loops: CDR1 SGHNT, CDR2 YYREEE (reference sequence). The ends lost 4 bases at V and 4 bases at J; junction bases unmatched: 7. The DNA for the CDR3 is TGTGCCAGCAGCCCTACCGGGACAGCCTATGGCTACACCTTC. It specifies CASSPTGTAYGYTF.

This clone was observed a few times. The rearrangement uses TRBV28 and TRBJ1-2; 9 positions match TRBD1. The length of the CDR3 is 17 residues. Trimming took 1 base from V and 4 from J; bases not matched to a gene: 10. In germline, CDR1 is MDHEN, CDR2 SYDVKM. The CDR3 is CASSLYQGTGNTYGYTF. Written as DNA, the CDR3 is TGTGCCAGCAGTTTATACCAGGGGACAGGGAACACCTATGGCTACACCTTC.

DNA of the CDR3: TGTGCCAGCAGCCTCTACAGCGGAAGTCCGCAGTATTTT. This codes for CASSLYSGSPQYF. V and J are TRBV7-2 and TRBJ2-3; D may be TRBD2 (5 bases). Deletions cut 5 bases from V and 10 bases from J, with 16 bases between. Germline V gives CDR1 SGHTA, CDR2 FQGNSA. This CDR3 spans 13 amino acids.

This clone was counted only a few times. V gene TRBV18 combines with J gene TRBJ1-2; D possibly corresponds to TRBD1 (5 bases). Between the trimmed V and J ends, which lost 4 bases and 2 bases, there was a span of 8 bases. Germline CDR1 and CDR2: KGHSH and LQKENI. CDR3 length: 13 residues. In nucleotides, the CDR3 is TGTGCCAGCTCACTTGGGGGGAACTATGGCTACACCTTC. This sequence encodes CASSLGGNYGYTF.

V and J are TRBV5-1 and TRBJ2-7; possible D gene TRBD1, 6 bases. The CDR3 loop spans 15 amino acids. V was clipped by 1 base and J by 3 bases, with 14 bases between them. The germline CDR1 and CDR2 sequences are SGHRS and YFSETQ. The CDR3 loop reads CASSLLTGDHYEQYF. The CDR3 DNA reads TGCGCCAGCAGCTTGCTGACAGGCGATCACTACGAGCAGTACTTC. Supplemented by reference TRBV5-1 and TRBJ2-7, the full variable domain reads KAGVTQTPRYLIKTRGQQVTLSCSPISGHRSVSWYQQTPGQGLQFLFEYFSETQRNKGNFPGRFSGRQFSNSRSEMNVSTLELGDSALYLCASSLLTGDHYEQYFGPGTRLTVT.

The rearrangement links TRBV7-9 to TRBJ2-1, with 14 bases fitting TRBD2. The V gene's germline CDR1 is SEHNR and CDR2 FQNEAQ (reference sequence). Trimming removed 6 bases from V and 6 bases from J; junction bases left unmatched: 7. The CDR3 totals 16 residues. The CDR3 DNA reads TGTGCCAGCAGTCCCTGGGGACTAGCGGGAGCCAATGAGCAGTTCTTC. Encoded protein: CASSPWGLAGANEQFF.

This clone was observed a handful of times. V gene TRBV7-6 combines with J gene TRBJ1-2; D unresolved. This CDR3 has 13 amino acids. V was clipped by 4 bases and J by 7 bases, with 13 bases between them. Germline assignment: CDR1 SGHVS and CDR2 FNYEAQ. CDR3 residues: CASSSLGAVGYTF. The CDR3 nucleotides are TGTGCCAGCAGCTCCCTGGGTGCGGTTGGCTACACCTTC.

This chain uses TRBV21-1 with TRBJ2-5; TRBD1 was called by the table and not checked on the DNA. TRBV21-1 is designated a pseudogene. The length of the CDR3 is 15 residues. The CDR3 is CASSKKRDRKETQYF. CDR3 sequence (DNA): TGTGCCAGCAGCAAAAAGAGGGACAGGAAAGAGACCCAGTACTTC.

On this clone: Other DNA sequences in the sample encode the same CDR3. The CDR3, as DNA: TGTGCCAGCAGCCGAACCGGGGGCGGCAATCAGCCCCAGCATTTT. Its protein is CASSRTGGGNQPQHF. The chain couples TRBV7-2 to TRBJ1-5; perhaps TRBD1 as D (6 bases). The CDR3 loop spans 15 amino acids. Trimming took off 5 bases at V and 2 bases at J, with 13 bases between the two ends. CDR1 and CDR2 (germline): SGHTA, FQGNSA.

This rearrangement joins TRBV5-1 to TRBJ1-2; tentatively, D is TRBD1 (5 bases). Germline V gene lookup returns CDR1 SGHRS and CDR2 YFSETQ. Trimming removed 0 bases from V and 8 bases from J, with 11 bases in between. The CDR3 runs to 13 residues. CDR3 in DNA: TGCGCCAGCAGCTTGGAGCAGGGTTGGGGCTACACCTTC. Protein product: CASSLEQGWGYTF.

The rearrangement uses TRBV9 and TRBJ2-1, with 8 bases identical to TRBD2. V shed 4 bases, J shed 3 bases, and the junction held 6 bases outside the gene matches. This CDR3 region has 15 residues. From germline, CDR1 is SGDLS and CDR2 YYNGEE. This CDR3 is CASSSAGAGYNEQFF. The CDR3 DNA follows: TGTGCCAGCAGCTCAGCGGGAGCAGGCTACAATGAGCAGTTCTTC.

The sample holds a few counts of this clone. The chain carries TRBV27 and TRBJ2-3, with a possible D match to TRBD1 (6 bases). The CDR3 loop spans 13 amino acids. Per germline, CDR1 MNHEY and CDR2 SMNVEV (reference sequence). V was clipped by 6 bases and J by 3 bases, with 10 bases between them. CDR3 in DNA: TGTGCCAGCAGAGGACAGAGTACAGATACGCAGTATTTT. It yields the protein CASRGQSTDTQYF.

This chain uses TRBV25-1 with TRBJ2-4; D possibly uses TRBD1 or TRBD2 (5 bases each). The germline V and J ends were trimmed by 1 base and 0 bases, with 7 bases remaining between them. CDR1 is MGHDK and CDR2 is SYGVNS in the germline V gene. The length of the CDR3 is 15 residues. The CDR3, as DNA: TGTGCCAGCAGTGAATCGGGGACAGCCAAAAACATTCAGTACTTC. It specifies CASSESGTAKNIQYF.

The chain uses TRBV5-4 and TRBJ2-1; 12 nucleotides align to TRBD2. Germline V lookup: CDR1 SGHNT, CDR2 YYREEE (reference sequence). Germline trimming cut 7 bases from V and 8 bases from J; bases unmatched to any gene: 10. This CDR3 region has 15 residues. CDR3 in DNA: TGTGCCAGCTCTCTAGCGGGGGGGCTCTCCTATGAGCAGTTCTTC. Its protein product is CASSLAGGLSYEQFF.

The chain uses TRBV4-1 and TRBJ2-5, with D uncertain. The CDR3 totals 15 residues. V was cut by 0 bases and J by 4 bases, with 12 bases left in between. Germline assignment: CDR1 MGHRA and CDR2 YSYEKL. In DNA form, the CDR3 reads TGCGCCAGCAGCCAAGATCGAGGCTCCGCAGAGACCCAGTACTTC. Encoded protein: CASSQDRGSAETQYF.